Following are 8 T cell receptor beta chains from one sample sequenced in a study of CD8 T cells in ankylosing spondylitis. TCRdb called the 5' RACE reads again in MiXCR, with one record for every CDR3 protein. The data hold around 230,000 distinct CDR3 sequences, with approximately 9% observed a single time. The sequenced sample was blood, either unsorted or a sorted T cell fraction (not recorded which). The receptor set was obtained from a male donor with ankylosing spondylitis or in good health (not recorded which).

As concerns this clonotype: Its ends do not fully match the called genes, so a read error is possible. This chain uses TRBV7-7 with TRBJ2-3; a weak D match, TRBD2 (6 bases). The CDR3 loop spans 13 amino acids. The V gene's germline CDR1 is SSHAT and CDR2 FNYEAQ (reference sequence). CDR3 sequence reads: CASSTTGEFTQYF. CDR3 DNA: TGTGCTAGCAGCACTACGGGGGAGTTTACGCAGTATTTT.

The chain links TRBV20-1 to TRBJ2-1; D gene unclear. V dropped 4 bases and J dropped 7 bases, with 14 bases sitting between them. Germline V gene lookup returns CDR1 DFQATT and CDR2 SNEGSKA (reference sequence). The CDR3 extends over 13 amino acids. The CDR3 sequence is CSATLTRRNEQFF. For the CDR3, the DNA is TGCAGTGCTACTCTCACCCGTCGAAATGAGCAGTTCTTC.

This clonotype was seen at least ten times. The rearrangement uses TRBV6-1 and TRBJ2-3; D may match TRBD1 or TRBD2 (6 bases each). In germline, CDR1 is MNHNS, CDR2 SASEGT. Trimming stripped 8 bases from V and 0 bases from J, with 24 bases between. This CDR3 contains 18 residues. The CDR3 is CASDTGTIGGSSTDTQYF. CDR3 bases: TGTGCCAGCGACACTGGAACCATCGGGGGCTCAAGCACAGATACGCAGTATTTT.

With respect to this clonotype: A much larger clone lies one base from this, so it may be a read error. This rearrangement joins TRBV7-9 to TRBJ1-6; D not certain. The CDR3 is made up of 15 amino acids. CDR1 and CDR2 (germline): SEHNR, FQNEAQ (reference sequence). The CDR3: CATSLSEGGNSPLHF. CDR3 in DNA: TGTGCCACCAGCTTGTCCGAGGGCGGCAATTCACCCCTCCACTTT.

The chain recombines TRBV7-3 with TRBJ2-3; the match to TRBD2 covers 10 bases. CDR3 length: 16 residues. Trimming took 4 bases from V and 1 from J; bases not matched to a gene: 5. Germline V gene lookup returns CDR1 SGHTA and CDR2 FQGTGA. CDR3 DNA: TGTGCCAGCAGCTGGGCCGGGACTAGCGGCACAGATACGCAGTATTTT. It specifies CASSWAGTSGTDTQYF.

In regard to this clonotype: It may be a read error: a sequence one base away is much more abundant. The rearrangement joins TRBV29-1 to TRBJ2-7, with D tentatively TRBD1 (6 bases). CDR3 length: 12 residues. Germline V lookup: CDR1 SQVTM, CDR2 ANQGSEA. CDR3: CSVAGENYGQYF. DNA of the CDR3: TGCAGCGTTGCAGGGGAGAACTACGGGCAGTACTTC.

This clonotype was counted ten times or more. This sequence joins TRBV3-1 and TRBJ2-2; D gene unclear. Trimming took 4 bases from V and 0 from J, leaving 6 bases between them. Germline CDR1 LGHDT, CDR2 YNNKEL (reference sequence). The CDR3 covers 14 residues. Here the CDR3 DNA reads TGTGCCAGCAGCCCCCGGACGAACACCGGGGAGCTGTTTTTT. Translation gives CASSPRTNTGELFF.

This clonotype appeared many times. The CDR3 DNA reads as TGTGCCAGCAGTCGTGGACTAGCGTTTCTGTTCTTC. This gives the protein CASSRGLAFLFF. The V call is TRBV12-3 or TRBV12-4, the J call TRBJ2-1, with 9 positions matching TRBD2. The CDR3 covers 12 residues. Unmatched junction bases numbered 8, after V lost 5 bases and J lost 15 bases.